This T cell receptor beta chain was observed in a study of blood T cell repertoires in COVID-19. Study-level information: COVID-19 samples, acute and convalescent, were from the United States, Italy and Spain.

This clone showed up just once. CDR1 and CDR2 from the germline V gene are ENHRY and SYGVKD. V lost 2 bases and J 3 bases, leaving 13 bases between the germline ends. This CDR3 has 15 amino acids. The table came from immunoSEQ multiplex PCR; TCRdb's copy has only in-frame clones and leaves some out. The profile shows hundreds of thousands of clones, roughly 90% of them singletons. The genes are TRBV10-3 and TRBJ2-5; the D gene is possibly TRBD2 (6 bases). The sequenced sample was peripheral blood. The TCR originated in a woman in her twenties or thirties with COVID-19, enrolled during active disease. CDR3 sequence reads: CAISEGKRAKETQYF. CDR3 in DNA: TGTGCCATCAGTGAGGGGAAGCGGGCCAAAGAGACCCAGTACTTC.